Listed below are T cell receptor beta chains from one sample, sequenced in a study of shared clonotypes between healthy human individuals. Produced via immunoSEQ multiplex PCR; TCRdb's table is partial and in-frame only. The sample shows about 2 million clones, about 95% of them seen only once. Sequenced input: naive CD8+ T cells sorted from blood. Receptors were obtained from a man younger than 30 in good health. Both conserved end residues are part of each CDR3. The D gene is left open where the match is weak. The size entry is marked missing in some rows and otherwise reads once, few, many or a size class.

cdr3_nt: TGCGCCAGCAGCCAAGCAGCGGGGGGCTACACCTTC
cdr3_aa: CASSQAAGGYTF
d_call: NA
clone_size: NA
j_call: TRBJ1-2
v_call: TRBV4-1

cdr3_nt: TGTGCCAGCAGCGCAGGAAACTCCTACGAGCAGTACTTC
cdr3_aa: CASSAGNSYEQYF
d_call: NA
clone_size: NA
j_call: TRBJ2-7
v_call: TRBV9

cdr3_nt: TGTGCCAGCAGTTACGGGCCAGGGGGGGACGAGCAGTACTTC
cdr3_aa: CASSYGPGGDEQYF
d_call: NA
clone_size: NA
j_call: TRBJ2-7
v_call: TRBV6-5

cdr3_nt: TGTGCCAGCAGTGAGCTGGGGAGGTCGGAAAAACTGTTTTTT
cdr3_aa: CASSELGRSEKLFF
d_call: NA
clone_size: NA
j_call: TRBJ1-4
v_call: TRBV2

cdr3_nt: TGTGCCAGCGGACAGGGAAACTACGAGCAGTACTTC
cdr3_aa: CASGQGNYEQYF
d_call: TRBD1
clone_size: NA
j_call: TRBJ2-7
v_call: TRBV28

cdr3_nt: TGTGCCAGCAGCGACAATCAGGGGGCGCTTGGCTACACCTTC
cdr3_aa: CASSDNQGALGYTF
d_call: TRBD1
clone_size: NA
j_call: TRBJ1-2
v_call: TRBV5-4

cdr3_nt: TGTGCCAGCAGCTCCCTGACTAGCGGGGGGTACGAGCAGTACTTC
cdr3_aa: CASSSLTSGGYEQYF
d_call: TRBD2
clone_size: NA
j_call: TRBJ2-7
v_call: TRBV7-9

cdr3_nt: TGTGCCAGCAGTTTAGCAGACCAAGAGACCCAGTACTTC
cdr3_aa: CASSLADQETQYF
d_call: NA
clone_size: NA
j_call: TRBJ2-5
v_call: TRBV27

cdr3_nt: TGCGCCAGTGGACAGGCAAACACCGGGGAGCTGTTTTTT
cdr3_aa: CASGQANTGELFF
d_call: TRBD1
clone_size: NA
j_call: TRBJ2-2
v_call: TRBV10-1

cdr3_nt: TGTGCCAGCAGCCCGGCTTTTCTAGCACAGAGGGCTTACGAGCAGTACTTC
cdr3_aa: CASSPAFLAQRAYEQYF
d_call: NA
clone_size: NA
j_call: TRBJ2-7
v_call: TRBV7-6

cdr3_nt: TGTGCCTGTCCCCAGGGGGCAAGCACAGATACGCAGTATTTT
cdr3_aa: CACPQGASTDTQYF
d_call: TRBD1
clone_size: once
j_call: TRBJ2-3
v_call: TRBV30

cdr3_nt: TGTGCCAGCAGGGCCTCTGCTAGCGGGACCCAAGAGACCCAGTACTTC
cdr3_aa: CASRASASGTQETQYF
d_call: TRBD2
clone_size: NA
j_call: TRBJ2-5
v_call: TRBV6-6

cdr3_nt: TGTGCCAGCAGCCCCGGGACTACACTCTCCTACGAGCAGTACTTC
cdr3_aa: CASSPGTTLSYEQYF
d_call: TRBD2
clone_size: NA
j_call: TRBJ2-7
v_call: TRBV2

cdr3_nt: TGTGCCAGTAGTCCCACGCTTGGGGGGGGCGTTGATAATGAGCAGTTCTTC
cdr3_aa: CASSPTLGGGVDNEQFF
d_call: NA
clone_size: NA
j_call: TRBJ2-1
v_call: TRBV19

cdr3_nt: TGTGCCAGCAGCTTAGTCGCCCGGGATAAGAGTGGAGCTTTCTTT
cdr3_aa: CASSLVARDKSGAFF
d_call: NA
clone_size: NA
j_call: TRBJ1-1
v_call: TRBV11-3

cdr3_nt: TGTGCCAGCACCCCAGTAGTTGGCGAGCAGTACTTC
cdr3_aa: CASTPVVGEQYF
d_call: NA
clone_size: NA
j_call: TRBJ2-7
v_call: TRBV11-2

cdr3_nt: TGTGCCAGCAGCGTAAAGACGGACGTCGACAATGAGCAGTTCTTC
cdr3_aa: CASSVKTDVDNEQFF
d_call: NA
clone_size: NA
j_call: TRBJ2-1
v_call: TRBV9

cdr3_nt: TGCGCCAGCAGCCAAGTAACCGATTACAATGAGCAGTTCTTC
cdr3_aa: CASSQVTDYNEQFF
d_call: NA
clone_size: NA
j_call: TRBJ2-1
v_call: TRBV4-1

cdr3_nt: TGTGCCAGCAGCTTGGAGGGCAACCAAGAGACCCAGTACTTC
cdr3_aa: CASSLEGNQETQYF
d_call: NA
clone_size: NA
j_call: TRBJ2-5
v_call: TRBV5-6

cdr3_nt: TGTGCCAGCAGCTTAGCTGCCCCCGCCCACCATCTGTTCTTC
cdr3_aa: CASSLAAPAHHLFF
d_call: NA
clone_size: NA
j_call: TRBJ2-1
v_call: TRBV7-9

cdr3_nt: TGTGCCAGTAGTATGGAAGGGCTTAATAGCAATCAGCCCCAGCATTTT
cdr3_aa: CASSMEGLNSNQPQHF
d_call: NA
clone_size: NA
j_call: TRBJ1-5
v_call: TRBV19

cdr3_nt: TGCGCCAGCAGCCCCCCCCTCTCCTACAATGAGCAGTTCTTC
cdr3_aa: CASSPPLSYNEQFF
d_call: NA
clone_size: NA
j_call: TRBJ2-1
v_call: TRBV4-1

cdr3_nt: TGTGCCAGCAGCTGGACCATATACAATGAGCAGTTCTTC
cdr3_aa: CASSWTIYNEQFF
d_call: NA
clone_size: NA
j_call: TRBJ2-1
v_call: TRBV7-2

cdr3_nt: TGTGCCAGCAGCTTCTGGGGCCGCGGCCCAAAAAGATACGAGCAGTACTTC
cdr3_aa: CASSFWGRGPKRYEQYF
d_call: NA
clone_size: NA
j_call: TRBJ2-7
v_call: TRBV27

cdr3_nt: TGTGCCTGGAGTGCCGTAGACGAGCAGTACTTC
cdr3_aa: CAWSAVDEQYF
d_call: NA
clone_size: NA
j_call: TRBJ2-7
v_call: TRBV30

cdr3_nt: TGTGCCACCAGCAGAGTTCAGGGGAGCACTGAAGCTTTCTTT
cdr3_aa: CATSRVQGSTEAFF
d_call: NA
clone_size: NA
j_call: TRBJ1-1
v_call: TRBV15

cdr3_nt: TGTGCCACCAGCAGAGACGGGGCCGGGACCTACGAGCAGTACTTC
cdr3_aa: CATSRDGAGTYEQYF
d_call: NA
clone_size: NA
j_call: TRBJ2-7
v_call: TRBV15

cdr3_nt: TGCGCCAGCAGCTCGGAACAGGGGGCTGACTATGGCTACACCTTC
cdr3_aa: CASSSEQGADYGYTF
d_call: TRBD1
clone_size: NA
j_call: TRBJ1-2
v_call: TRBV5-1

cdr3_nt: TGTGCCAGCAGCTTAGGGTCACAGGGGATGGACGAGCAGTACTTC
cdr3_aa: CASSLGSQGMDEQYF
d_call: TRBD1
clone_size: NA
j_call: TRBJ2-7
v_call: TRBV13

cdr3_nt: TGTGCCAGCAGCTCTAGGACTAGCGTGACGTTTGAGCAGTTCTTC
cdr3_aa: CASSSRTSVTFEQFF
d_call: TRBD2
clone_size: NA
j_call: TRBJ2-1
v_call: TRBV7-6

cdr3_nt: TGTGCCAGCAGATCGCTGAACACTGAAGCTTTCTTT
cdr3_aa: CASRSLNTEAFF
d_call: NA
clone_size: NA
j_call: TRBJ1-1
v_call: TRBV27

cdr3_nt: TGCGCCATCAAAACGGGGGGCGACAGGACGCTTTCCTACGAGCAGTACTTC
cdr3_aa: CAIKTGGDRTLSYEQYF
d_call: NA
clone_size: NA
j_call: TRBJ2-7
v_call: TRBV5-1

cdr3_nt: TGTGCCAGCAGCTTAACCTTTTTGAGGACAGGGACCGAGCAGTACTTC
cdr3_aa: CASSLTFLRTGTEQYF
d_call: TRBD1
clone_size: NA
j_call: TRBJ2-7
v_call: TRBV7-2

cdr3_nt: TGTGCCAGCAGCTTACGTTTCGATGAGCAGTTCTTC
cdr3_aa: CASSLRFDEQFF
d_call: NA
clone_size: NA
j_call: TRBJ2-1
v_call: TRBV7-9

cdr3_nt: TGTGCCTGGAGTGAAGGAGCGGGGGGCAGCACAGATACGCAGTATTTT
cdr3_aa: CAWSEGAGGSTDTQYF
d_call: TRBD2
clone_size: NA
j_call: TRBJ2-3
v_call: TRBV30

cdr3_nt: TGTGCCAGTAGTATAGGGTCTGAGCAGTTCTTC
cdr3_aa: CASSIGSEQFF
d_call: NA
clone_size: NA
j_call: TRBJ2-1
v_call: TRBV19

cdr3_nt: TGTGCCAGCAGCCTTCGGGGAGGGGTGCTCCGCGAGCAGTACTTC
cdr3_aa: CASSLRGGVLREQYF
d_call: TRBD2
clone_size: NA
j_call: TRBJ2-7
v_call: TRBV5-8

cdr3_nt: TGTGCCAGCAGTCAAAGAAGTAGGACCAACTATGGCTACACCTTC
cdr3_aa: CASSQRSRTNYGYTF
d_call: NA
clone_size: NA
j_call: TRBJ1-2
v_call: TRBV2

cdr3_nt: TGTGCCAGCAGCCCCTGGGACAGGCTCTCCTACGAGCAGTACTTC
cdr3_aa: CASSPWDRLSYEQYF
d_call: TRBD1
clone_size: once
j_call: TRBJ2-7
v_call: TRBV11-2

cdr3_nt: TGCGCCAGCAGTGAGTCTTCCGAGAGCTCCTACGAGCAGTACTTC
cdr3_aa: CASSESSESSYEQYF
d_call: NA
clone_size: NA
j_call: TRBJ2-7
v_call: TRBV10-2

cdr3_nt: TGTGCCAGCAGCGTCCAAGCGGCTAGCACAGATACGCAGTATTTT
cdr3_aa: CASSVQAASTDTQYF
d_call: NA
clone_size: NA
j_call: TRBJ2-3
v_call: TRBV9

cdr3_nt: TGTGCCAGCAGCTTAGTGAGAGAAGAGACCCAGTACTTC
cdr3_aa: CASSLVREETQYF
d_call: NA
clone_size: NA
j_call: TRBJ2-5
v_call: TRBV11-2

cdr3_nt: TGTGCCTGGAGCGCCTATAGATATGAGGACACTGAAGCTTTCTTT
cdr3_aa: CAWSAYRYEDTEAFF
d_call: NA
clone_size: NA
j_call: TRBJ1-1
v_call: TRBV30

cdr3_nt: TGTGCCAGCAGCGAAGGACAGGGGGCTTACGAGCAGTACTTC
cdr3_aa: CASSEGQGAYEQYF
d_call: TRBD1
clone_size: NA
j_call: TRBJ2-7
v_call: TRBV9

cdr3_nt: TGTGCCAGCAGTTTAGACATGGAGTCGGTCGAGCAGTACTTC
cdr3_aa: CASSLDMESVEQYF
d_call: NA
clone_size: NA
j_call: TRBJ2-7
v_call: TRBV27